Shown below are 19 T cell receptor beta chains from a single sample sequenced in a study of T cell responses to AZD1222 COVID-19 vaccine. The data were produced by immunoSEQ multiplex PCR, yet TCRdb's version contains in-frame clones alone and is incomplete. The sample has about 200,000 clones, approximately 91% seen once. The input for sequencing was peripheral blood, taken 28 days after the second AZD1222 dose. The receptors were sampled from an adult who received the AZD1222 COVID-19 vaccine.

The V gene is TRBV5-8, the J gene TRBJ2-5; the D is unclear. This CDR3 has 10 residues. Trimming stripped 2 bases from V and 7 bases from J, with 3 bases between. Germline V gene lookup returns CDR1 SGHTS and CDR2 YDEGEE. The CDR3 protein is CASSFSTQYF. Here the CDR3 DNA reads TGTGCCAGCAGCTTCTCGACCCAGTACTTC.

The DNA for the CDR3 is TGTGCCAGCAGCCCCCGCGGGGGCCAAGAGACCCAGTACTTC. Translated: CASSPRGGQETQYF. This sequence joins TRBV6-2 or TRBV6-3 and TRBJ2-5; 7 bases are shared with TRBD2. The CDR3 has 14 residues. Trimming removed 6 bases from V and 1 base from J; junction bases left unmatched: 5. CDR1 is MNHEY, CDR2 SVGEGT, per germline.

The chain employs TRBV15 and TRBJ2-3; maybe TRBD1 (6 bases). Germline-derived CDR1 and CDR2 are LNHNV and YYDKDF (reference sequence). With 0 bases removed from V and 3 bases from J, the gap between germline ends came to 10 bases. The CDR3 covers 15 residues. Here the CDR3 DNA reads TGTGCCACCAGCAGAGAAGGGGGTTGGACAGATACGCAGTATTTT. It is translated as CATSREGGWTDTQYF. Together with reference TRBV15 and TRBJ2-3, the CDR3 gives the full variable domain: DAMVIQNPRYQVTQFGKPVTLSCSQTLNHNVMYWYQQKSSQAPKLLFHYYDKDFNNEADTPDNFQSRRPNTSFCFLDIRSPGLGDTAMYLCATSREGGWTDTQYFGPGTRLTVL.

V usage is TRBV19 and J usage is TRBJ1-2, with D possibly matching TRBD1 (5 bases). Trimming shortened V by 7 bases and J by 8 bases, and 11 bases separated the two germline ends. The CDR3 runs 11 residues. CDR1 LNHDA and CDR2 SQIVND come from the germline V gene (reference sequence). CDR3 sequence: CASMWGRGYTF. The DNA for the CDR3 is TGTGCCAGTATGTGGGGCCGGGGCTACACCTTC.

The chain links TRBV27 to TRBJ2-3, with D perhaps assigned TRBD1 or TRBD2 (5 bases each). CDR3 length: 22 amino acids. In germline, CDR1 is MNHEY, CDR2 SMNVEV (reference sequence). V lost 8 bases, J lost 1 base, and 37 bases lay in between. Here the CDR3 DNA reads TGTGCCAGCGGCTTCCTCTTGAGGGCACAGGTGAAACCAGAGTTGGGCACAGATACGCAGTATTTT. Translation: CASGFLLRAQVKPELGTDTQYF.

This sequence joins TRBV6-6 and TRBJ1-5, with D unclear. Trimming removed 11 bases from V and 1 base from J, with 3 bases in between. The CDR3 is made up of 10 amino acids. CDR1 and CDR2 from the germline V gene are MNHNY and SVGAGI (reference sequence). The CDR3 bases are TGTGCCTCCAGCAATCAGCCCCAGCATTTT. Its translation is CASSNQPQHF.

The rearrangement joins TRBV20-1 to TRBJ2-7, with TRBD2 as a possible D gene (5 bases). The CDR3 extends over 14 amino acids. With 3 bases removed from V and 5 bases from J, the gap between germline ends came to 17 bases. Germline V gene sequence: CDR1 DFQATT, CDR2 SNEGSKA (reference sequence). Here the CDR3 DNA reads TGCAGTGCTAGTCCTGGGAGCAGGTCCCACGAGCAGTACTTC. As protein: CSASPGSRSHEQYF.

This chain joins TRBV4-1 and TRBJ1-2, with unresolved D. Per germline, CDR1 MGHRA and CDR2 YSYEKL. The CDR3 is 16 amino acids. The ends were cut back, 0 bases at V and 4 bases at J, with 15 bases in the middle. CDR3 sequence: CASSQEAGRKSYGYTF. CDR3 DNA sequence: TGCGCCAGCAGCCAAGAGGCGGGCAGAAAGTCCTATGGCTACACCTTC.

The chain is built from TRBV11-2 and TRBJ1-1; tentatively, D is TRBD1 (6 bases). Germline V gene sequence: CDR1 SGHAT, CDR2 FQNNGV. The CDR3 covers 14 residues. V lost 6 bases, J lost 8 bases, and 19 bases lay in between. This CDR3 is CASRNVGNTGEAFF. In DNA, the CDR3 is TGTGCCAGCAGAAACGTCGGGAATACAGGGGAAGCTTTCTTT.

The chain has TRBV7-2 and TRBJ1-4; weak D call: TRBD1 (6 bases). Germline lookup yields CDR1 SGHTA and CDR2 FQGNSA. The CDR3 is 16 amino acids. The V end lost 3 bases, the J end lost 11 bases, and 22 bases lay between the germline ends. The CDR3 region has the DNA TGTGCCAGCAGCTTGAAGAATAACAGGGTGGATCGGAAACTGTTTTTT. Translating gives CASSLKNNRVDRKLFF. Complete variable domain (other parts from reference TRBV7-2 and TRBJ1-4): GAGVSQSPSNKVTEKGKDVELRCDPISGHTALYWYRQSLGQGLEFLIYFQGNSAPDKSGLPSDRFSAERTGGSVSTLTIQRTQQEDSAVYLCASSLKNNRVDRKLFFGSGTQLSVL.

V is TRBV24-1 and J is TRBJ2-4, with D possibly matching TRBD1 (6 bases). The CDR3 spans 11 residues. Germline V gives CDR1 KGHDR, CDR2 SFDVKD. With 5 bases removed from V and 13 bases from J, the gap between germline ends came to 11 bases. The DNA of the CDR3 is TGTGCCACCAGTGGTGCAGGGGCACAGTACTTC. Translated, it gives CATSGAGAQYF.

This chain connects TRBV6-5 to TRBJ1-1, with D possibly matching TRBD1 (6 bases). Trimming left V 4 bases short and J 0 bases short, with 12 bases between. The CDR3 loop spans 15 amino acids. Germline V lookup: CDR1 MNHEY, CDR2 SVGAGI. CDR3 residues: CASSSGQIVNTEAFF. The DNA of the CDR3 is TGTGCCAGCAGTTCCGGACAGATTGTGAACACTGAAGCTTTCTTT.

The chain employs TRBV5-1 and TRBJ2-3; D not certain. Germline CDR1 and CDR2: SGHRS and YFSETQ. The CDR3 has 12 amino acids. The V end lost 2 bases, the J end lost 6 bases, and 7 bases lay between the germline ends. Here the CDR3 DNA reads TGCGCCAGCAGCTTATTGTCGGATACGCAGTATTTT. The encoded protein is CASSLLSDTQYF. Together with reference TRBV5-1 and TRBJ2-3, the CDR3 gives the full variable domain: KAGVTQTPRYLIKTRGQQVTLSCSPISGHRSVSWYQQTPGQGLQFLFEYFSETQRNKGNFPGRFSGRQFSNSRSEMNVSTLELGDSALYLCASSLLSDTQYFGPGTRLTVL.

This chain joins TRBV7-3 and TRBJ2-1; TRBD2 matches at 8 bases. The CDR3 is made up of 14 amino acids. The V gene's germline CDR1 is SGHTA and CDR2 FQGTGA. V gave up 4 bases and J gave up 10 bases; unmatched junction bases: 9. CDR3 loop: CASSYSSGPGEQFF. CDR3 bases: TGTGCCAGCAGCTATTCTAGCGGGCCGGGGGAGCAGTTCTTC.

This chain joins TRBV3-1 (or the pseudogene TRBV3-2) and TRBJ2-1, with a weak D call TRBD2 (6 bases). Trimming cost V 0 bases and J 7 bases, with 16 bases left between them. Germline V lookup: CDR1 LGHDT, CDR2 YNNKEL (reference sequence). This CDR3 spans 16 amino acids. CDR3 amino acids: CASSQDSGRQINEQFF. In nucleotides, the CDR3 is TGTGCCAGCAGCCAAGATAGCGGTCGACAGATTAATGAGCAGTTCTTC.

The chain has TRBV9 and TRBJ1-3; the match to TRBD1 covers 7 bases. Germline trimming cut 0 bases from V and 3 bases from J; bases unmatched to any gene: 6. In germline, CDR1 is SGDLS, CDR2 YYNGEE. The CDR3 length is 16 residues. CDR3 nucleotides: TGTGCCAGCAGCGTAGCTATAGGGGGCAGTGGAAACACCATATATTTT. Residues: CASSVAIGGSGNTIYF.

This chain uses TRBV28 with TRBJ1-5; D is unresolved. Trimming took off 5 bases at V and 8 bases at J, with 10 bases between the two ends. The CDR3 has 12 residues. Per germline, CDR1 MDHEN and CDR2 SYDVKM. The CDR3 here is CASSPPNEPQHF. CDR3 nucleotides: TGTGCCAGCAGTCCCCCGAACGAGCCCCAGCATTTT. Full variable domain (rest looked up from reference TRBV28 and TRBJ1-5): DVKVTQSSRYLVKRTGEKVFLECVQDMDHENMFWYRQDPGLGLRLIYFSYDVKMKEKGDIPEGYSVSREKKERFSLILESASTNQTSMYLCASSPPNEPQHFGDGTRLSIL.

J is TRBJ1-5 and V is TRBV18, with a tentative D call TRBD1 (6 bases). The ends were cut back, 8 bases at V and 4 bases at J, with 18 bases in the middle. The CDR3 contains 15 residues. The germline gives CDR1 KGHSH, CDR2 LQKENI. The CDR3 spells CASGGTGQLNQPQHF. The CDR3 DNA follows: TGTGCCAGCGGAGGGACGGGACAATTAAATCAGCCCCAGCATTTT.

V is TRBV18 and J is TRBJ2-1, with 8 bases matching TRBD2. The CDR3 has 15 amino acids. Germline CDR1 and CDR2: KGHSH and LQKENI. The V and J ends lost 6 bases and 4 bases, in that order; junction bases with no gene match: 8. The CDR3 sequence is CASSLNSGAYNEQFF. For the CDR3, the DNA is TGTGCCAGCTCCCTAAATAGCGGGGCTTACAATGAGCAGTTCTTC.